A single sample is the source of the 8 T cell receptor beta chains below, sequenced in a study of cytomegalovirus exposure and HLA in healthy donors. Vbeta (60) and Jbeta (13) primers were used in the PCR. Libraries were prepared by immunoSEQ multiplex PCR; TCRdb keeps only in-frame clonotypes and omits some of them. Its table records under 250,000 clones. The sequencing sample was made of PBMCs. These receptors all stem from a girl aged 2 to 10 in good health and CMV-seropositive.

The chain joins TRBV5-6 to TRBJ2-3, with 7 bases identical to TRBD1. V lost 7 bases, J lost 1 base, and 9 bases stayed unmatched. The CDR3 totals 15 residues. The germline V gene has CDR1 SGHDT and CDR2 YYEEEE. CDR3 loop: CASAGTGVGTDTQYF. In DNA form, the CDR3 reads TGTGCCAGCGCAGGAACAGGGGTGGGCACAGATACGCAGTATTTT.

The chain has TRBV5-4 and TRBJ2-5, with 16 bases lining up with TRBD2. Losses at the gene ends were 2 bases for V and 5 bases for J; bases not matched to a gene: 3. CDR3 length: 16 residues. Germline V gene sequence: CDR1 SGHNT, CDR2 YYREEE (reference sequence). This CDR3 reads CASSLGTSGRAETQYF. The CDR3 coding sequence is TGTGCCAGCAGCTTAGGGACTAGCGGGAGGGCGGAGACCCAGTACTTC.

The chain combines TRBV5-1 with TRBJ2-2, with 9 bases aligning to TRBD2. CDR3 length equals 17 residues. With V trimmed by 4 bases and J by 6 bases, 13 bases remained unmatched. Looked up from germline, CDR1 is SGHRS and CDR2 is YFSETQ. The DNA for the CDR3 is TGCGCCAGCAGCCCGTCCCACCCTAGCGGGAATTCCGGGGAGCTGTTTTTT. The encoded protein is CASSPSHPSGNSGELFF.

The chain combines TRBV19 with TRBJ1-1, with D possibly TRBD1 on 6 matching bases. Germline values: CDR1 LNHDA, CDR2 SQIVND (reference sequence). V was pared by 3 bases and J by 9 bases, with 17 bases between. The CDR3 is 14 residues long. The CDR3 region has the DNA TGTGCCAGTAGTATCTCGACCTATAGGGGGAAAGCTTTCTTT. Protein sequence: CASSISTYRGKAFF.

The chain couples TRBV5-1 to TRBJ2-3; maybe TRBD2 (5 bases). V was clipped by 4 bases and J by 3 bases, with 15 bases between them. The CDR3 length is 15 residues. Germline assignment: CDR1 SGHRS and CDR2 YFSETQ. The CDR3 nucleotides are TGCGCCAGCAGCCTGCGAGGGTTGGGGACAGATACGCAGTATTTT. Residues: CASSLRGLGTDTQYF.

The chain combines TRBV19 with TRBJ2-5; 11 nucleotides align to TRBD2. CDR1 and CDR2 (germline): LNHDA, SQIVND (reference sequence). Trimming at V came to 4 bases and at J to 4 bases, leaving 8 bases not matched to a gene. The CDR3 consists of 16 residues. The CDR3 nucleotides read TGTGCCAGTAGTACCTCAATAGCGGGAGGGAGAGAGACCCAGTACTTC. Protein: CASSTSIAGGRETQYF.

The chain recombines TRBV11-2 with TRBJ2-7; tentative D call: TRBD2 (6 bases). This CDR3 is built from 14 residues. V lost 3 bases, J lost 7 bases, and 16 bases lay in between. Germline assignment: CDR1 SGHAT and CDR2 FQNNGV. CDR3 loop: CASSFLGGDREQYF. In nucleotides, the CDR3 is TGTGCCAGCAGCTTTTTGGGCGGGGATCGGGAGCAGTACTTC.

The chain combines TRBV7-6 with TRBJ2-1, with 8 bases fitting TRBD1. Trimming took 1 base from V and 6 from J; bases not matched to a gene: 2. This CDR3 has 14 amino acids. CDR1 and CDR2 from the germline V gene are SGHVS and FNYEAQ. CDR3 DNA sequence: TGTGCCAGCAGCTTAGGTGGACAGGGCAATGAGCAGTTCTTC. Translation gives CASSLGGQGNEQFF.